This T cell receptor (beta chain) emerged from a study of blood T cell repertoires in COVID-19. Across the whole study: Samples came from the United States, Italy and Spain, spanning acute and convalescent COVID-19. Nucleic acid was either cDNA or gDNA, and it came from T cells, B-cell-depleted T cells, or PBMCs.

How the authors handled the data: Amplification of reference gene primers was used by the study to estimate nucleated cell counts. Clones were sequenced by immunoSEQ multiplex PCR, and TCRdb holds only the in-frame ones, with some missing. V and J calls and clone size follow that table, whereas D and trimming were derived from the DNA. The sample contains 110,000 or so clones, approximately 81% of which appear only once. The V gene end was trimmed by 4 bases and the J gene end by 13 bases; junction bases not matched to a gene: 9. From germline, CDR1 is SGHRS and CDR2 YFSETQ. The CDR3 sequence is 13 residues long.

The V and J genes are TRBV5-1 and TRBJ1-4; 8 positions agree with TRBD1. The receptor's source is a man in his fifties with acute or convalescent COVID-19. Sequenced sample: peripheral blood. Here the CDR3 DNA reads TGCGCCAGCAGCCCAGGACAGGGCTCGAGACTGTTTTTT. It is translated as CASSPGQGSRLFF. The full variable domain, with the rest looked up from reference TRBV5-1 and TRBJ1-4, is KAGVTQTPRYLIKTRGQQVTLSCSPISGHRSVSWYQQTPGQGLQFLFEYFSETQRNKGNFPGRFSGRQFSNSRSEMNVSTLELGDSALYLCASSPGQGSRLFFGSGTQLSVL.